The 5 T cell receptor beta chains below all came from one sample that was sequenced in a study of T-cell reconstitution after alpha-beta-depleted transplantation in children. Preparation of the TCRbeta library involved a method that used unique molecular identifiers. TCRdb redid the calling of the PCR reads with MiXCR, one entry per CDR3 protein. The table shows 700,000 to 950,000 distinct CDR3 sequences, with roughly 15% occurring only once. Sample: PBMCs, mostly from graft donor cells, taken 360 days after TCRalphabeta/CD19-depleted stem cell transplant. The receptors come from a male patient younger than 18 who had a stem cell transplant for acute lymphoblastic leukemia, so the T cells may come from the graft donor.

This chain's CDR3 is CSVLPQETQYF. The CDR3 DNA sequence: TGCAGCGTTCTACCCCAAGAGACCCAGTACTTC. The chain links TRBV29-1 to TRBJ2-5, with D uncertain. This CDR3 contains 11 residues. V lost 5 bases to trimming and J lost 1 base, with 5 bases between them. Germline V gives CDR1 SQVTM, CDR2 ANQGSEA.

The gene calls are TRBV15 and TRBJ1-1; D unclear. Germline values: CDR1 LNHNV, CDR2 YYDKDF (reference sequence). The CDR3 runs 16 residues. V was cut by 0 bases and J by 1 base, with 12 bases left in between. CDR3 coding DNA: TGTGCCACCAGCAGAGATAGGACGCCATCGAACACTGAAGCTTTCTTT. This translates into CATSRDRTPSNTEAFF.

V is TRBV24-1 and J is TRBJ2-2; 7 positions agree with TRBD1. Looked up from germline, CDR1 is KGHDR and CDR2 is SFDVKD. The V and J ends lost 5 bases and 6 bases, in that order; junction bases with no gene match: 11. This CDR3 is 16 amino acids long. Here the CDR3 DNA reads TGTGCCACCAGTGGTTTCTTGACAGGGTACGCCGGGGAGCTGTTTTTT. It yields the protein CATSGFLTGYAGELFF.

This chain links TRBV3-1 with TRBJ2-7, with 9 bases identical to TRBD2. J lost 2 bases, V lost 0 bases, and 5 bases had no gene match. Germline assignment: CDR1 LGHDT and CDR2 YNNKEL (reference sequence). The CDR3 sequence is 16 residues long. The chain's CDR3 is CASSQDFAGGTYEQYF. CDR3 DNA sequence: TGTGCCAGCAGCCAAGATTTCGCGGGAGGGACCTACGAGCAGTACTTC.

The V gene is TRBV3-1, the J gene TRBJ2-1, with D possibly matching TRBD2 (6 bases). Trimming stripped 7 bases from V and 3 bases from J, with 22 bases between. Germline V lookup: CDR1 LGHDT, CDR2 YNNKEL (reference sequence). The CDR3 runs to 17 residues. The CDR3 protein is CASTQAVIAVIYNEQFF. For the CDR3, the DNA is TGTGCCAGCACCCAGGCCGTGATAGCGGTTATCTACAATGAGCAGTTCTTC.